This T cell receptor beta chain is drawn from a study of cytomegalovirus exposure and HLA in healthy donors (dated by TCRdb to 2016 to 2017). A note on the overall study: An earlier analysis of several hundred of the donors reported roughly 300 Gb of sequence data and around 120 million unique TCR beta sequences obtained from about 170 million T cells. An early release covering more than 500 HLA-typed donors comprised roughly 300 gigabases of sequencing data and 85 million to 100 million unique TCR sequences. The genetic ancestry cluster associated with self-reported Caucasian donors included 81% of the roughly 410 genotyped donors. The aim of the study was to test whether cataloging public T cell receptors could identify signatures of past pathogen exposure. Using immunosequencing, the study profiled T cell repertoires from 666 subjects and related those repertoires to cytomegalovirus serostatus. Besides the first cohort of approximately 670 subjects, a separate validation cohort made up of 95 to 150 different subjects was used. The study combined high-throughput TCR immunosequencing, statistical association of individual TCRs with disease status, and machine learning to predict cytomegalovirus infection status. A later analysis re-examined previously published TCR beta repertoires from more than 600 donors and added high-resolution HLA genotyping to investigate patterns of TCR occurrence. Rather than drawing on any new phenotypic data, the later analysis identified candidate immune exposures from TCR beta sequences and the way those sequences occurred across donors. An earlier analysis of 587 of the donors applied high-throughput TCR beta sequencing to assess whether each TCR beta V gene segment acted as functional or pseudogenic. Alongside the repertoire data, information on donor age, sex, ethnicity and CMV serostatus was compiled. A later genetic analysis used genome-wide SNP genotypes for about 60% of the 666 donors, treating that subset as a discovery cohort. All discovery cohort repertoires had been generated on a single sequencing platform. HLA typing included class I and class II loci at four-digit resolution. Typing coverage differed by locus: A, B, C, DRB1 and DQB1 were typed in roughly 620-640 donors, DQA1 in 500 to 550, DPA1 in 606, and DPB1 in 450 to 480. Several DR-DQ haplotypes were handled as single units for association and clustering because linkage in the cohort was strong. Among almost 400 genotyped donors of the cohort, an average of 235,054 unique TCR beta nucleotide sequences were sequenced per donor, roughly 20% of them non-productive. The study at large found these results: In a later analysis, HLA-associated TCR beta chains were found to be more clonally expanded and to have lower generation probabilities than equally common non-associated chains. The presence/absence analyses assumed that sequencing depth was roughly uniform across donors, and that assumption may not be true. Only TCR beta chains were sequenced in this cohort, and the absence of alpha or paired-chain data limited detectable features. A later analysis found that most CMV-associated TCR beta chains appeared HLA-restricted, with HLA associations seemingly driven largely by CMV exposure. The only immune exposure information available for the cohort was CMV serostatus. Some IMGT-functional V segments, including TRBV6-2 and TRBV6-3, could not be told apart with the 87-base-pair reads, so those segments were excluded. Linkage disequilibrium might explain the correlated functional status among segregating V segments, but an unknown experimental factor could not be excluded. A later genetic analysis reported fewer N-insertions in productive TCRs among donors in an Asian-associated ancestry cluster than the roughly 700-donor mean. Because HLA typing was missing for some donors at each locus, association tests included only the typed subset. In vitro tests confirmed that three of the cytomegalovirus-associated TCR beta chains recognize cytomegalovirus antigens. According to the authors, the approach could potentially be generalized to other disease states and immunological phenotypes. Because counts were too low, 15 to 20 rarely observed V segments, including chromosome 9 orphons, were excluded from the earlier analysis of 587 of the donors. While some public TCRs were present in many individuals, most TCR sequences turned up only very rarely across donors. Specific HLA alleles were associated with roughly 17,000 TCR beta sequences at a false discovery rate of 0.05 in a later analysis. Several of the top co-occurrence clusters appeared to be linked to parvovirus B19, influenza, CMV and Epstein-Barr virus, according to a later analysis. An association between a missense DCLRE1C variant and V-gene and J-gene trimming of TCR beta chains was found in a later genetic analysis and replicated in an independent cohort. Cytomegalovirus status was reported to be diagnosed by the classifier with high specificity and sensitivity in both the original and validation cohorts. When HLA alleles, especially DR and DQ, strongly co-occurred, attributing TCR associations to individual alleles was difficult. In the study, approximately 150 TCR beta chains were listed as associated with cytomegalovirus. A cluster of highly shared sequence variants was judged likely to represent a technical artifact of the sequencing pipeline. Broadly in line with IMGT annotations, most TCR beta V segments showed up in productive rearrangements about 87% or about 30% of the time in an earlier analysis of a few hundred of the donors. A further reported finding was that TCR beta sequences accurately predicted the HLA-A and HLA-B alleles for most subjects in the first cohort. In a later analysis, TCR association rates were found to vary across HLA loci, with the most associated TCRs seen for DRB1 alleles and the fewest for HLA-C alleles.

The cohort consisted of approximately 670 healthy bone marrow donors. At the time of sampling, all cohort members were nominally healthy, though unrecorded immune exposures were likely present. The donor was CMV seropositive and was included in the group of approximately 300 seropositive cohort members. A peripheral blood sample was provided by each donor, and peripheral blood mononuclear cells were used for TCR beta sequencing. The Qiagen DNeasy Blood Extraction Kit was used to extract genomic DNA from the blood cell samples. CDR1 SNHLY and CDR2 FYNNEI are derived from the germline V gene. V is shortened by 10 bases, J by 6 bases, and the region joining them spans 17 bases. CDR3 length: 13 amino acids, cysteine to phenylalanine. The kept DNA is CDR3 alone, 39 bases in frame from the first base. With regard to this clone: What this receptor recognizes is not known. There are no base qualities to consult, and no much larger clone falls within one base.

The library came from the immunoSEQ multiplex PCR assay. For the multiplex PCR, a mixture combining 60 forward primers for TCR Vbeta segments and 13 reverse primers for TCR Jbeta segments was used. The CDR3 region of rearranged TCR beta genes was amplified from genomic DNA with a multiplex PCR assay. Amplified TCR beta libraries were sequenced as 87-base-pair reads on the Illumina HiSeq System. Turning to the authors' computational methods: Across the roughly 640 repertoires, a later analysis counted some 80 million unique TCR beta chains, around 11 million of which were shared by at least two donors. Raw reads were error-corrected and collapsed into unique sequences with a nearest-neighbor algorithm that merged closely related sequences to remove PCR and sequencing errors. Alignment of CDR3 sequences to IMGT reference sequences was used to assign V, D and J gene segments. For a sequence to be retained, a match of at least six nucleotides to both a V gene segment and a J gene segment was required. A rearrangement counted as productive if the CDR3 had no stop codons and remained in frame with V and J, and every other rearrangement counted as non-productive. CDR3 was defined according to IMGT convention as the region running from the second conserved V-encoded cysteine to the conserved J-encoded phenylalanine. In an earlier analysis of roughly 610 of the donors, sequences lacking an unambiguous match to a single V gene segment were excluded. An earlier analysis of approximately 590 of the donors called V segments functional above 56.7% productive rearrangements and segregating when the between-donor standard deviation exceeded 5%. A statistical classification framework was built for diagnosing cytomegalovirus status from the catalog of TCR beta chain sequences. A later analysis assigned V and J genes by comparing TCR nucleotide sequences with IMGT/GENE-DB human TR gene sequences. In a later analysis, CDR3 sequences and most-parsimonious VDJ recombination scenarios were assigned using the TCRdist pipeline. In a later analysis, each TCR beta chain was defined by its CDR3 amino acid sequence together with its V-gene family, and reads without a unique V-gene family were excluded. A later analysis removed 600 or so highly shared, low-generation-probability nucleotide sequences to deal with suspected cross-contamination and a sequencing artifact. For each public chain, a later analysis derived a clonal expansion index from normalized ranks of inferred template counts within each repertoire. A later analysis computed generation probabilities with a VDJ recombination model fitted to out-of-frame rearrangements, and checked the results against IGoR. In a later analysis, hypergeometric tests were used to score TCR-TCR, TCR-HLA and TCR-CMV co-occurrence, with a repertoire-size bias correction applied to TCR pairs. A later analysis estimated false discovery rates by permuting HLA or CMV assignments 20 times. A later analysis grouped co-occurring TCRs with DBSCAN, adding TCRdist sequence similarity when clustering within HLA-allele-positive subsets. Repertoires with fewer than 30,000 or more than 120,000 public chains, plus five repertoires with anomalous nucleotide sharing, were excluded from co-occurrence clustering. TCRdb stores this immuneACCESS table with in-frame sequences only. Part of the clones is absent; in the studies checked, under half of the shortfall reflects unresolved V genes, and no reason is known for the rest. The D gene and trimming were derived from the DNA, and the V and J assignments and clone size from that table. A total of fewer than 150,000 clones appear in this sample, approximately 85% of them only once. Jointly, the top ten make up under 8.5% of the sample.

The TCR sequence derives from a woman aged 25 to 39 in good health and CMV-seropositive. The sequence links TRBV2 to TRBJ2-3; a weak D assignment points to TRBD1 (5 bases agree). The sequenced sample consisted of PBMCs. This receptor has the CDR3 CATLRAGPDTQYF. The sequenced DNA: TGTGCCACCCTGAGAGCAGGGCCCGATACGCAGTATTTT.